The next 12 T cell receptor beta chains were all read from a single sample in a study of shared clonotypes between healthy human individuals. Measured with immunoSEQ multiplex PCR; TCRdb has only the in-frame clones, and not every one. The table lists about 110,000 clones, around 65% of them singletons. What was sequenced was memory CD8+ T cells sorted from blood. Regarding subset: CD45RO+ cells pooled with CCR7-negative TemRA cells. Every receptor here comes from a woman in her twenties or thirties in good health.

The CDR3 DNA reads TGTGCCAGTAGTAAAGGGGCCGGGAGCAATCAGCCCCAGCATTTT. It encodes CASSKGAGSNQPQHF. The V and J genes are TRBV19 and TRBJ1-5; D might be TRBD1 (5 bases). This CDR3 contains 15 residues. Trimming shortened V by 4 bases and J by 1 base, and 11 bases separated the two germline ends. The germline V gene has CDR1 LNHDA and CDR2 SQIVND (reference sequence).

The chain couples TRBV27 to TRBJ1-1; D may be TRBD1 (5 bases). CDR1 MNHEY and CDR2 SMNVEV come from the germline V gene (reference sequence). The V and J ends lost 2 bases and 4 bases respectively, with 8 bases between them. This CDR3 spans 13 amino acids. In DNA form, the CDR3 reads TGTGCCAGCAGTTTACAGGGACTCACTGAAGCTTTCTTT. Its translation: CASSLQGLTEAFF.

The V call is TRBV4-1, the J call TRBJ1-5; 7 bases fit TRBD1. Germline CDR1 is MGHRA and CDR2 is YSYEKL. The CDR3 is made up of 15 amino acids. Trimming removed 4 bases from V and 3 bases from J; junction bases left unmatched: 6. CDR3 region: CASSLQTGLNQPQHF. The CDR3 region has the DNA TGCGCCAGCAGCCTACAGACAGGGCTCAATCAGCCCCAGCATTTT.

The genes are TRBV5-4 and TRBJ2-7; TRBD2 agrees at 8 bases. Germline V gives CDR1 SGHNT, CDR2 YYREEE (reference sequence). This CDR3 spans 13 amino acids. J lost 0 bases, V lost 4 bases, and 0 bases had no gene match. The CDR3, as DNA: TGTGCCAGCAGCCTAGCGGGCTCCTACGAGCAGTACTTC. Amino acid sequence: CASSLAGSYEQYF.

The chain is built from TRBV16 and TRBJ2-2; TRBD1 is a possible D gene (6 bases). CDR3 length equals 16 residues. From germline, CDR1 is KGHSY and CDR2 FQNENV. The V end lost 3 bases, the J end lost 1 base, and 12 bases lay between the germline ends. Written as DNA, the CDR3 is TGTGCCAGCAGCCAGCTAGGACAGCTGAACACCGGGGAGCTGTTTTTT. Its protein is CASSQLGQLNTGELFF.

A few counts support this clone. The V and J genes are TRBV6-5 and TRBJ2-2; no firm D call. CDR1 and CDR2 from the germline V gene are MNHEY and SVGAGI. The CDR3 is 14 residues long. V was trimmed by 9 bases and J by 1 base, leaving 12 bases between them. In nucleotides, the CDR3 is TGTGCCAGACCCCCAGGCAGGAACACCGGGGAGCTGTTTTTT. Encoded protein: CARPPGRNTGELFF.

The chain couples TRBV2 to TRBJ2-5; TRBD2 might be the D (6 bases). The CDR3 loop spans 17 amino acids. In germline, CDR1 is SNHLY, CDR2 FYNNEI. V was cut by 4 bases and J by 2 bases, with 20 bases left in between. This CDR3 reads CASSVGASGWTQETQYF. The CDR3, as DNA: TGTGCCAGCAGTGTTGGCGCGAGCGGGTGGACGCAAGAGACCCAGTACTTC. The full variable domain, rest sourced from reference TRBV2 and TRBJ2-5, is EPEVTQTPSHQVTQMGQEVILRCVPISNHLYFYWYRQILGQKVEFLVSFYNNEISEKSEIFDDQFSVERPDGSNFTLKIRSTKLEDSAMYFCASSVGASGWTQETQYFGPGTRLLVL.

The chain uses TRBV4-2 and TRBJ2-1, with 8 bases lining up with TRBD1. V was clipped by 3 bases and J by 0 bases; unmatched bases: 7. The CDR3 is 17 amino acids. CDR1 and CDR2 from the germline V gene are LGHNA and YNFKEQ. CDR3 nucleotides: TGTGCCAGCAGCCATCAAGGGACAGGCAGCTCCTACAATGAGCAGTTCTTC. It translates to CASSHQGTGSSYNEQFF.

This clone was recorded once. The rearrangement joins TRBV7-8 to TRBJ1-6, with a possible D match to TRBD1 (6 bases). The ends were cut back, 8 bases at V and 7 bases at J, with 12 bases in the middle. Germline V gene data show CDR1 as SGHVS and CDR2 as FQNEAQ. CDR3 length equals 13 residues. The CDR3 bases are TGTGCCAGCGGACAGATCGAAAATTCACCCCTCCACTTT. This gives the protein CASGQIENSPLHF.

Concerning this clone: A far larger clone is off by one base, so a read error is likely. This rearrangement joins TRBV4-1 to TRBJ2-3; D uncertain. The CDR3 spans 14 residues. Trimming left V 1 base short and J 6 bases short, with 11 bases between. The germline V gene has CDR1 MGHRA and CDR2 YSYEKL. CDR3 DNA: TGCGCCAGCAGCCAAGGGCTAGAATCTGATACGCAGTATTTT. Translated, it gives CASSQGLESDTQYF.

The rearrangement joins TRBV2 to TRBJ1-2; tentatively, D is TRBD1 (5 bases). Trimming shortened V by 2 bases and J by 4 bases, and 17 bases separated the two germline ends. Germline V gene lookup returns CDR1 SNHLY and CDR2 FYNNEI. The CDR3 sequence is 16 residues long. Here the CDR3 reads CASSERGTGVGYGYTF. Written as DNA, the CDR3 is TGTGCCAGCAGTGAACGGGGGACGGGTGTGGGCTATGGCTACACCTTC.

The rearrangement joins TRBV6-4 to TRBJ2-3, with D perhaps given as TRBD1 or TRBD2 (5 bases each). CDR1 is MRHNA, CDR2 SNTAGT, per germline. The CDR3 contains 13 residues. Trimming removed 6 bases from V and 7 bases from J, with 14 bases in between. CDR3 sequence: CASRGRESNTQYF. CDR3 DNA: TGTGCCAGCAGAGGCAGGGAGTCAAATACGCAGTATTTT.